One T cell receptor beta chain is described in this entry. This record belongs to a study of T cell changes during pregnancy in multiple sclerosis. Sequenced by immunoSEQ multiplex PCR; TCRdb stores in-frame clones only, minus some. The sample has 35,000 to 50,000 clones; roughly 90% are singletons. V lost 7 bases, J lost 1 base, and 8 bases lay in between. The germline CDR1 and CDR2 sequences are SQVTM and ANQGSEA. CDR3 length: 12 amino acids. The TCR sequence derives from a female donor in good health, enrolled as a control in a pregnancy study. The rearrangement links TRBV29-1 to TRBJ2-1; D gene unclear. This specimen consisted of peripheral blood, obtained in the second trimester of pregnancy. The DNA of the CDR3 is TGCAGCGGGGTGGAGTCCTACAATGAGCAGTTCTTC. This encodes CSGVESYNEQFF.